This entry describes one T cell receptor (beta chain). The antigen it binds to is not known. Per-nucleotide qualities are absent, and no much larger clonotype sits a single base away. The label giving this sample's time point can be read as: about 28 days (+/-7) after the second vaccine dose. AZD1222 recipients given second doses at about 4 weeks or at about 12 weeks were pooled, since spike-specific TCR depth and breadth were not found to differ between the two schedules. Vaccinee samples came from UK trials COV001 and COV002, including a single-blind randomized controlled phase 2/3 trial of AZD1222 (ChAdOx1 nCoV-19) in healthy adults. For TCRbeta chain sequencing, PBMC samples were collected from trial participants at day 0 and at day 28 after the second dose. The sample comes from a study of T cell responses to AZD1222 COVID-19 vaccine (dated by TCRdb to the early 2020s). Concerning the study at large: A total of just over 230 trial participants underwent TCR sequencing, of whom around 210 had received two doses of AZD1222 and 26 had received two doses of the MenACWY control vaccine. Trial participants were enrolled by age into 18-55, 56-69 and 70-plus year subgroups, with about 150, 27 and 61 TCR-sequenced participants respectively. Overall study results and their limits: Spike-specific TCR breadth and depth rose significantly after two AZD1222 doses compared with day 0 and with MenACWY recipients. Conclusions about previously exposed vaccinees are limited, since just a handful of AZD1222 recipients were seropositive for SARS-CoV-2 at baseline. The whole spike protein was spanned by vaccine-associated CD4 TCRs, and dominant responses were seen in regions 160-218 and 743-854. Participants were mostly white British and included more females than males, and it was suggested by the authors that clonal diversity may have been underestimated. Reportedly, almost half of the unique spike-specific TCRs recognized epitopes lying outside the regions that are mutated in the B.1.351 and B.1.1.7 variants. The 56-69-year group was small, and its depth increase did not reach significance, likely because of low power. Because no day 14 peak-response samples were available, repertoires were characterized only after the peak T cell response.

The CDR3 regions of human TCRbeta chains were analyzed by immunosequencing. The study's processing was this. TCRs in the repertoires were matched against a reference library of SARS-CoV-2-specific TCRs that had been generated with the MIRA antigen-specificity platform. Breadth meant the fraction of unique TCRs that were SARS-CoV-2-associated, whereas depth meant the fraction of total T cells that were SARS-CoV-2-associated. Using the MIRA data, every spike-specific TCR was mapped to the spike region that the TCR reacted to and assigned to either a CD4 or a CD8 class. Log10-transformed breadth and depth values were compared by one-way ANOVA with Sidak's multiple comparisons tests. Held by TCRdb, this immuneACCESS table contains in-frame sequences only and omits some clones. Under half of the omission traces to an unresolved V gene where checked; the cause of the rest is unknown. V and J calls and clone size are copied from that table; D and trimming were computed from the DNA. Within this sample are about 73,000 clones, with about 91% of them counted one time only. About 9.6% of the sample is taken by the ten largest.

The source material was peripheral blood, sampled 28 days after the second AZD1222 dose. The source is an adult who received the AZD1222 COVID-19 vaccine.

The DNA sequence follows: TGTGCCTGGAGTGCGGACAGGGGGACTGAAGCTTTCTTT. The encoded protein is CAWSADRGTEAFF. The chain is made from TRBV30 and TRBJ1-1; a stretch of 10 junction bases matches TRBD1. Measured from the cysteine to the phenylalanine, the CDR3 is 13 residues long. The DNA shown is the 39-base CDR3, in frame from base 1. V has 1 base trimmed and J has 5 bases trimmed; junction bases matching no gene number 1. Sequences GTSNPN (CDR1) and SVGIG (CDR2) are obtained from the germline V gene (reference sequence). Reference TRBV30 and TRBJ1-1 genes cover what lies past the CDR3, so the full variable domain is SQTIHQWPATLVQPVGSPLSLECTVEGTSNPNLYWYRQAAGRGLQLLFYSVGIGQISSEVPQNLSASRPQDRQFILSSKKLLLSDSGFYLCAWSADRGTEAFFGQGTRLTVV.